This T cell receptor beta chain stems from a study of blood T cell repertoires in COVID-19. Study-level information: COVID-19 samples collected from the United States, Italy and Spain covered acute and convalescent phases. Sources were T cells, B-cell-depleted T cells, or PBMCs; the material itself was cDNA or gDNA.

The study recruited people aged roughly 18 to 100 years across around 23 US areas. The authors' processing: Reference gene primer amplification gave nucleated cell count estimates. Clones were sequenced by immunoSEQ multiplex PCR, and TCRdb holds only the in-frame ones, with some missing. The DNA gave D and trimming, while V, J and clone size come from that table. The sample records fewer than 250,000 clones, approximately 86% being singletons. The sample was PBMCs or T cells enriched from blood (not recorded which). The source is a woman aged 40 to 50 with acute COVID-19.

CDR3 sequence: CATSREKGQGTDTQYF. CDR3 DNA: TGTGCCACCAGCAGAGAGAAGGGGCAAGGCACAGATACGCAGTATTTT. The chain employs TRBV15 and TRBJ2-3; a possible D gene is TRBD1 (5 bases). The CDR3 length is 16 residues. Looked up from germline, CDR1 is LNHNV and CDR2 is YYDKDF (reference sequence). V lost 0 bases, J lost 1 base, and 11 bases lay in between. Using reference TRBV15 and TRBJ2-3 for the parts outside the CDR3, the full variable domain is DAMVIQNPRYQVTQFGKPVTLSCSQTLNHNVMYWYQQKSSQAPKLLFHYYDKDFNNEADTPDNFQSRRPNTSFCFLDIRSPGLGDTAMYLCATSREKGQGTDTQYFGPGTRLTVL.